This passage covers 5 T cell receptor beta chains from one sample sequenced in a study of T cell responses to AZD1222 COVID-19 vaccine. The repertoire was sequenced with immunoSEQ multiplex PCR; TCRdb's copy has only in-frame clones and lacks some. The top ten hold 12% of the sample, which has about 94,000 clones, 88% seen once. The sequences come from peripheral blood, collected 28 days after the second AZD1222 dose. These receptors originate from an adult who received the AZD1222 COVID-19 vaccine.

V and J are TRBV11-2 and TRBJ1-6; TRBD1 matches at 10 bases. CDR3 length: 15 residues. Germline V CDR1 and CDR2: SGHAT, FQNNGV. V was clipped by 3 bases and J by 10 bases; unmatched bases: 6. The CDR3 loop is CASSFTGTGDSPLHF. In nucleotides, the CDR3 is TGTGCCAGCAGCTTCACCGGGACAGGGGACTCACCCCTCCACTTT.

The J gene is TRBJ1-3, the V gene TRBV5-5, with D maybe TRBD1 (6 bases). CDR1 and CDR2 from the germline V gene are SGHKS and YYEKEE (reference sequence). Trimming removed 4 bases from V and 5 bases from J, with 19 bases in between. The CDR3 extends over 16 amino acids. The CDR3 sequence: CASSPEGHPYRNTIYF. CDR3 nucleotide sequence: TGTGCCAGCAGCCCAGAGGGACATCCCTATAGAAACACCATATATTTT.

CDR3 in DNA: TGTGCCAGCAGCATGGGCCGCTATGGCTACACCTTC. It encodes CASSMGRYGYTF. J is TRBJ1-2 and V is TRBV7-8; D gene uncertain. Germline values: CDR1 SGHVS, CDR2 FQNEAQ. The CDR3 length is 12 residues. V shed 5 bases and J shed 4 bases, with 8 bases lying between them.

Only a few counts were recorded for this clone. The chain joins TRBV6-1 to TRBJ2-2; no definite D call. V lost 2 bases and J 5 bases, leaving 6 bases between the germline ends. The CDR3 is made up of 13 amino acids. Per the germline V gene, CDR1 is MNHNS and CDR2 is SASEGT. CDR3 sequence: CASSELSTGELFF. For the CDR3, the DNA is TGTGCCAGCAGTGAACTCTCAACCGGGGAGCTGTTTTTT.

This chain joins TRBV5-1 and TRBJ2-2; 9 positions match TRBD1. The junction had 17 bases not matched to a gene; V was cut back by 4 bases and J by 4 bases. Germline CDR1 and CDR2: SGHRS and YFSETQ. The CDR3 runs to 19 residues. DNA for the CDR3: TGCGCCAGCAGCCAGGTGCCGGGACAGGGTGGGTCCGCCACCGGGGAGCTGTTTTTT. It encodes CASSQVPGQGGSATGELFF.